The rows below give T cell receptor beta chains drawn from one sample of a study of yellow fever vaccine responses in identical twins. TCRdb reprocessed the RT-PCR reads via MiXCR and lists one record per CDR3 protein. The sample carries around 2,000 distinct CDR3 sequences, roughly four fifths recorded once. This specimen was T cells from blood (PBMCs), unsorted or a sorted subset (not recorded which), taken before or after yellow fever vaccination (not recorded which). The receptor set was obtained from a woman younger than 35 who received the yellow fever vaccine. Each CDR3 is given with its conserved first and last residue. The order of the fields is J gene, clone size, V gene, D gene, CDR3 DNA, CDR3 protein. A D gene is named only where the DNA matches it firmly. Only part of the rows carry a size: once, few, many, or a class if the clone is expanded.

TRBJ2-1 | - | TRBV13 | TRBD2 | TGTGCCAGCAGACGGGAGGGCCGATCCAATGAGCAGTTCTTC | CASRREGRSNEQFF
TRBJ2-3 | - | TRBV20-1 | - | TGCAGTGTTAGGCCAAGCACAGATACGCAGTATTTT | CSVRPSTDTQYF
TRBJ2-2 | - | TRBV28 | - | TGTGCCAGCAGTGTATGGGGGCACGGCACCGGGGAGCTGTTTTTT | CASSVWGHGTGELFF
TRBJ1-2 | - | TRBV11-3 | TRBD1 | TGTGCCAGCAGCGGGACAGTTGGCTACACCTTC | CASSGTVGYTF
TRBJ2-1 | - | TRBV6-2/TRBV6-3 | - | TGTGCCAGCAGTTACTCGGCCTCAAACTCCTACAATGAGCAGTTCTTC | CASSYSASNSYNEQFF
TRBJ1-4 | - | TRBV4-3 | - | TGCGCCAGCAGCCAAGTGAGCCCAACTAATGAAAAACTGTTTTTT | CASSQVSPTNEKLFF
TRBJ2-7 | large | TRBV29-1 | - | TGCAGCGTAGTTAAAGATTCCTCCTACGAGCAGTACTTC | CSVVKDSSYEQYF
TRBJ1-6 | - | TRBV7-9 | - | TGTGCCAGCAGCTTATCAGTAAGGGGACCCCTCCACTTT | CASSLSVRGPLHF
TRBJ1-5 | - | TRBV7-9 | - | TGTGCCAGCAGCCTTAGCGGGACTCAGCCCCAGCATTTT | CASSLSGTQPQHF
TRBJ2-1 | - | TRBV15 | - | TGTGCCACACGCGGAAACACCTACAATGAGCAGTTCTTC | CATRGNTYNEQFF
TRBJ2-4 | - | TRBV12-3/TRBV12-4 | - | TGTGCCAGCAGTCAGCCAAAACCAGGGATAGCCAAAAACATTCAGTACTTC | CASSQPKPGIAKNIQYF
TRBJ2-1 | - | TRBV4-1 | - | TGCGCCAGCAGCCAGATTGCGGAATCCTACAATGAGCAGTTCTTC | CASSQIAESYNEQFF
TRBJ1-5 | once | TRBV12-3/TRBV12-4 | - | TGTGCCAGCAGTCCCGGGAGCAATCAGCCCCAGCATTTT | CASSPGSNQPQHF
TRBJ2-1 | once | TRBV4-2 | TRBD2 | TGTGCCAGCAGCCAAGATCAGGCTAGCGGGGTGGATGAGCAGTTCTTC | CASSQDQASGVDEQFF
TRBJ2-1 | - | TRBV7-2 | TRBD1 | TGTGCCAGCAGCTCCGGGACAGGGTACAATGAGCAGTTCTTC | CASSSGTGYNEQFF
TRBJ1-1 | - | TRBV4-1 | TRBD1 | TGCGCCAGCAGCCAGACAGGGAAATACACTGAAGCTTTCTTT | CASSQTGKYTEAFF
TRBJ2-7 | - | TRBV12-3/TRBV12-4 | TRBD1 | TGTGCCAGCAGTTTGGGCCCGGGACAGGGCTACGAGCAGTACTTC | CASSLGPGQGYEQYF
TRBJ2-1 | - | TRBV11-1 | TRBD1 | TGTGCCAGCAGCTTAGCACAGGGGGCGAATAATGAGCAGTTCTTC | CASSLAQGANNEQFF
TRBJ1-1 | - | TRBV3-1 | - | TGTGCCAGCAGCCAAGAGGGGGGATCCATGAACACTGAAGCTTTCTTT | CASSQEGGSMNTEAFF
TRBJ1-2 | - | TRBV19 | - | TGTGCCAGTAGTCCCCCGGGGTATGGCTACACCTTC | CASSPPGYGYTF
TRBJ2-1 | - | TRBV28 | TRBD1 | TGTGCCAGCAGTCCCGGGACAGACTACAATGAGCAGTTCTTC | CASSPGTDYNEQFF
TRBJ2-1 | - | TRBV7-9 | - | TGTGCCAGCAACGTGATCTCCTACAATGAGCAGTTCTTC | CASNVISYNEQFF
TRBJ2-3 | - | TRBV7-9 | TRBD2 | TGTGCCAGCAGCTTAGTTACGGGGGGGCGAGATACGCAGTATTTT | CASSLVTGGRDTQYF
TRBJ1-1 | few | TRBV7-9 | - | TGTGCCAGCACTCTCCCAGGGGCAACCGAAGCTTTCTTT | CASTLPGATEAFF